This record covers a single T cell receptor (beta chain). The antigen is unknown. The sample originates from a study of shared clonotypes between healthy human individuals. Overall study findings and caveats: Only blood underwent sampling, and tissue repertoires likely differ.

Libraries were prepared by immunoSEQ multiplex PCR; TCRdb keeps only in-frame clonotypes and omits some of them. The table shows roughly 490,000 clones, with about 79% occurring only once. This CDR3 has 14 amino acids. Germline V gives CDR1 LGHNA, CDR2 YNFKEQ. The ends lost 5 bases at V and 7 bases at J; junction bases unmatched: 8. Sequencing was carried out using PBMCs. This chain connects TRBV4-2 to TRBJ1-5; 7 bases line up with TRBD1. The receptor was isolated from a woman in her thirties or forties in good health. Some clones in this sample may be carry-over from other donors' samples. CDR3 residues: CASSAQGGRQPQHF. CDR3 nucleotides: TGTGCCAGCAGCGCCCAGGGGGGACGACAGCCCCAGCATTTT.